This T cell receptor (beta chain) stems from a study of CD8+CD57+ T cells in acquired aplastic anemia. Study overall: Isolated CD4+ and CD8+ cells, once sorted, yielded DNA averaging about 3 ug. In CD4+ cells, healthy donors produced an average of around 11 million reads. General study results and limits: In CD8+ cells, Simpson's diversity showed no significant difference between patients and controls. Roughly 27 shared CD8+ CDR3s appeared highly expressed within patients' immunodominant clones.

The ends were cut back, 2 bases at V and 3 bases at J, with 14 bases in the middle. This CDR3 region has 16 residues. Germline values: CDR1 MGHDK, CDR2 SYGVNS. According to the study, genomic DNA was the template for TCR beta VDJ and CDR3 profiling. A single record per CDR3 protein comes from TCRdb applying MiXCR to the reads. This table has 180,000 or so distinct CDR3 sequences, around 45% appearing once. Points on this clonotype: Its antigen remains unknown.

The clonotype was recovered from a human donor in good health. Sequencing was carried out using sorted CD4+, CD8+, or CD8+CD57+ T cells (not recorded which) from PBMCs. The chain joins TRBV25-1 to TRBJ1-5, with D maybe TRBD1 (5 bases). CDR3 sequence (DNA): TGTGCCAGCAGTGAAGGCGGGGCAGGGATCAATCAGCCCCAGCATTTT. Its translation: CASSEGGAGINQPQHF.